This T cell receptor beta chain was retrieved from a study of CD8 T cells in Susac syndrome. Study conclusions and caveats: The study's TCR sequencing and HLA analysis covered a relatively small number of individuals, and the study acknowledged this.

Included as multiple sclerosis controls were treatment-naive patients who had stable or active relapsing-remitting disease. FACS enriched CD8+ TEMRA cells, while bulk CD8+ and CD4+ were negatively isolated. This clonotype occurred once. Its antigen is unknown. The CDR3 covers 15 residues. Germline-derived CDR1 and CDR2 are SGHRS and YFSETQ. V lost 0 bases and J 5 bases, leaving 14 bases between the germline ends. The RNA input was about 0.5 to 1 ug, and it was reverse transcribed with random hexamers. The immunoSEQ assay covered 54 Vbeta and 13 Jbeta segments for CDR3. TCRdb re-derived calls from the immunoSEQ multiplex PCR reads in MiXCR, one entry per CDR3 protein. The table records over 150,000 distinct CDR3 sequences, 93% of them present only once.

This clonotype was sampled from a human donor with multiple sclerosis. The J gene is TRBJ2-5, the V gene TRBV5-1; tentatively, D is TRBD2 (7 bases). The sequenced sample was CD4+ T cells from PBMCs. The CDR3 nucleotides read TGCGCCAGCAGCTTGGCGGCGGGGGCGGGGGAGACCCAGTACTTC. As protein: CASSLAAGAGETQYF.